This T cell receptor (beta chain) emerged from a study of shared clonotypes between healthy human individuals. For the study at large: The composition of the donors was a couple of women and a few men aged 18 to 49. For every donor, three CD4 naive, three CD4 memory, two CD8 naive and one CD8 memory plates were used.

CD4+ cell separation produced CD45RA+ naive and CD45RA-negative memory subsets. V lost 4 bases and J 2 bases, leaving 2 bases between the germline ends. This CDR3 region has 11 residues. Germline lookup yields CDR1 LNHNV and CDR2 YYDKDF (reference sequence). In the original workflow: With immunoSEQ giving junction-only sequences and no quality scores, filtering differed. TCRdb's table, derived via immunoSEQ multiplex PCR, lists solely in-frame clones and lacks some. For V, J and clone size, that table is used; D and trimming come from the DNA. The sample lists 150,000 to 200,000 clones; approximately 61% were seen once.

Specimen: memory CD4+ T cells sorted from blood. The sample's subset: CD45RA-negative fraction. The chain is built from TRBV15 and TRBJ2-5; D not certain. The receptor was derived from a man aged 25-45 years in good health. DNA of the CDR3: TGTGCCACCAGCACACAAGAGACCCAGTACTTC. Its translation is CATSTQETQYF.